The 20 T cell receptor beta chains reported below all come from one sample, sequenced in a study of blood T cell repertoires in COVID-19. TCRdb's copy holds only in-frame clones and misses some; the assay was immunoSEQ multiplex PCR. The repertoire has approximately 100,000 clones, 70% to 90% of them found once; the top ten carry 2.1%. Input material: peripheral blood. These receptor sequences come from a human donor in a cohort sampled during active COVID-19.

V and J are TRBV10-3 and TRBJ2-1; D might be TRBD1 (5 bases). This CDR3 spans 14 amino acids. Germline lookup yields CDR1 ENHRY and CDR2 SYGVKD. With 3 bases removed from V and 4 bases from J, the gap between germline ends came to 10 bases. This chain's CDR3 is CAISDKGAYNEQFF. CDR3 nucleotides: TGTGCCATCAGTGACAAAGGGGCTTACAATGAGCAGTTCTTC.

This chain uses TRBV5-1 with TRBJ2-3; D perhaps matches TRBD2 (6 bases). Germline loops: CDR1 SGHRS, CDR2 YFSETQ. The V end lost 7 bases, the J end lost 0 bases, and 9 bases lay between the germline ends. The CDR3 is made up of 13 amino acids. CDR3 sequence (DNA): TGCGCCAGCCGCGGGACTAGCACAGATACGCAGTATTTT. Encoded protein: CASRGTSTDTQYF.

Only one count was recorded for this clone. J is TRBJ1-2 and V is TRBV29-1; D is undetermined. Germline values: CDR1 SQVTM, CDR2 ANQGSEA. V was pared by 1 base and J by 4 bases, with 16 bases between. The CDR3 covers 15 residues. Written as DNA, the CDR3 is TGCAGCGTTGAAGCGATCATTTCAGTTGGCTATGGCTACACCTTC. Protein sequence: CSVEAIISVGYGYTF.

This clone was observed a few times. V and J are TRBV2 and TRBJ2-3, with D perhaps matching TRBD1 (6 bases). There are 14 residues in the CDR3. Trimming removed 5 bases from V and 2 bases from J, with 11 bases in between. Germline loops: CDR1 SNHLY, CDR2 FYNNEI. Here the CDR3 DNA reads TGTGCCAGCAGTCAGGACAGCTACACAGATACGCAGTATTTT. Translating gives CASSQDSYTDTQYF.

V and J are TRBV3-1 (or the pseudogene TRBV3-2) and TRBJ2-1, with D perhaps matching TRBD2 (5 bases). The CDR3 covers 14 residues. Germline V gene sequence: CDR1 LGHDT, CDR2 YNNKEL (reference sequence). With 1 base removed from V and 2 bases from J, the gap between germline ends came to 6 bases. This CDR3 reads CASSQAGAYNEQFF. In DNA form, the CDR3 reads TGTGCCAGCAGCCAAGCCGGGGCCTACAATGAGCAGTTCTTC.

V is TRBV6-5 and J is TRBJ2-7; 12 bases match TRBD2. The CDR3 length is 14 residues. The V gene's germline CDR1 is MNHEY and CDR2 SVGAGI. With 6 bases clipped from V and 6 bases from J, the junction kept 6 bases outside the gene matches. In nucleotides, the CDR3 is TGTGCCAGCAGCCGACTAGCGGGAGTGTCCGAGCAGTACTTC. Its protein product is CASSRLAGVSEQYF.

This rearrangement joins TRBV5-8 to TRBJ1-1; 7 positions match TRBD1. The CDR3 is made up of 15 amino acids. After removal of 2 bases from V and 0 bases from J, the junction contained 4 bases not matched to a gene. CDR1 SGHTS and CDR2 YDEGEE come from the germline V gene. The CDR3 loop is CASSLRDSLNTEAFF. DNA of the CDR3: TGTGCCAGCAGCTTAAGGGACAGCCTGAACACTGAAGCTTTCTTT.

The chain joins TRBV29-1 to TRBJ1-2, with 8 bases lining up with TRBD1. The CDR3 spans 16 residues. Trimming removed 1 base from V and 2 bases from J; junction bases left unmatched: 9. Germline CDR1 SQVTM, CDR2 ANQGSEA. The CDR3 nucleotides are TGCAGCGTTGAAGGACAGACAGGGGATATAAACTATGGCTACACCTTC. Amino acid sequence: CSVEGQTGDINYGYTF.

The chain is built from TRBV5-1 and TRBJ2-1; 11 bases agree with TRBD2. This CDR3 spans 16 amino acids. The V gene's germline CDR1 is SGHRS and CDR2 YFSETQ. The V gene end was trimmed by 5 bases and the J gene end by 7 bases; junction bases not matched to a gene: 11. This chain's CDR3 is CASRRVAGGPYNEQFF. CDR3 bases: TGCGCCAGCAGGCGGGTAGCGGGAGGGCCGTATAATGAGCAGTTCTTC. Supplemented by reference TRBV5-1 and TRBJ2-1, the full variable domain reads KAGVTQTPRYLIKTRGQQVTLSCSPISGHRSVSWYQQTPGQGLQFLFEYFSETQRNKGNFPGRFSGRQFSNSRSEMNVSTLELGDSALYLCASRRVAGGPYNEQFFGPGTRLTVL.

This chain uses TRBV28 with TRBJ2-7, with 7 bases lining up with TRBD1. Per germline, CDR1 MDHEN and CDR2 SYDVKM. The junction had 10 bases not matched to a gene; V was cut back by 6 bases and J by 5 bases. This CDR3 has 14 amino acids. For the CDR3, the DNA is TGTGCCAGCAGACCCGGGACAGTCCCCCACGAGCAGTACTTC. This encodes CASRPGTVPHEQYF.

The count of this clone is one. The chain combines TRBV7-2 with TRBJ2-7; weak D call: TRBD1 (5 bases). Germline CDR1 and CDR2: SGHTA and FQGNSA. Trimming shortened V by 0 bases and J by 0 bases, and 15 bases separated the two germline ends. This CDR3 has 17 residues. The CDR3 region is CASSLARANSSSYEQYF. The CDR3 bases are TGTGCCAGCAGCTTAGCCAGGGCGAACTCAAGCTCCTACGAGCAGTACTTC.

CDR3 sequence (DNA): TGTGCCAGCAGTGAGGGCAGGGGCCAAGAGACCCAGTACTTC. Amino acid sequence: CASSEGRGQETQYF. The gene calls are TRBV2 and TRBJ2-5; tentative D call: TRBD1 (6 bases). The germline V and J ends were trimmed by 3 bases and 1 base, with 9 bases remaining between them. CDR3 size: 14 residues. The germline CDR1 and CDR2 sequences are SNHLY and FYNNEI.

CDR3 bases: TGTGCCAGCAGCTCCCGACAGTTCGGCAATCAGCCCCAGCATTTT. Translating it yields CASSSRQFGNQPQHF. This chain connects TRBV7-2 to TRBJ1-5; a weak D match, TRBD1 (5 bases). V was shortened by 4 bases and J by 2 bases, with 12 bases between the two germline ends. There are 15 residues in the CDR3. Germline-derived CDR1 and CDR2 are SGHTA and FQGNSA.

The chain has TRBV6-5 and TRBJ1-1; D ambiguous. Germline V gene lookup returns CDR1 MNHEY and CDR2 SVGAGI. The V and J ends lost 0 bases and 4 bases respectively, with 3 bases between them. This CDR3 has 12 residues. CDR3 protein: CASSYSRTEAFF. CDR3 DNA: TGTGCCAGCAGTTACTCCCGCACTGAAGCTTTCTTT.

The chain recombines TRBV28 with TRBJ1-4; D may be TRBD1 (6 bases). The CDR3 contains 15 residues. The germline gives CDR1 MDHEN, CDR2 SYDVKM. Trimming took off 5 bases at V and 0 bases at J, with 10 bases between the two ends. The CDR3 nucleotides are TGTGCCAGCAGTCGAACAGGGTCAACTAATGAAAAACTGTTTTTT. It encodes CASSRTGSTNEKLFF.

This chain connects TRBV7-9 to TRBJ2-7; tentatively, D is TRBD2 (6 bases). Trimming shortened V by 5 bases and J by 4 bases, and 9 bases separated the two germline ends. Germline V lookup: CDR1 SEHNR, CDR2 FQNEAQ (reference sequence). The CDR3 runs to 12 residues. CDR3 in amino acids: CASSPAGYEQYF. CDR3 nucleotide sequence: TGTGCCAGCAGCCCCGCGGGGTACGAGCAGTACTTC.

The chain links TRBV6-6 to TRBJ1-3, with 7 nucleotides matching TRBD1. The germline V gene has CDR1 MNHNY and CDR2 SVGAGI (reference sequence). This CDR3 has 16 amino acids. J gave up 0 bases and V 9 bases, and 11 bases lay outside the gene matches. CDR3 residues: CASLGRGSRSGNTIYF. The CDR3 DNA is TGTGCCAGTTTGGGCAGGGGGTCCCGCTCTGGAAACACCATATATTTT.

The rearrangement joins TRBV30 to TRBJ1-1; D is possibly TRBD1 (5 bases). The germline V and J ends were trimmed by 1 base and 5 bases, with 11 bases remaining between them. The germline V gene encodes CDR1 GTSNPN and CDR2 SVGIG (reference sequence). This CDR3 is built from 13 residues. Here the CDR3 reads CAWSAAGTTEAFF. DNA of the CDR3: TGTGCCTGGAGTGCGGCGGGGACTACTGAAGCTTTCTTT.

This clone was seen only once. V is TRBV5-1 and J is TRBJ2-5, with a possible D match to TRBD1 (6 bases). Germline values: CDR1 SGHRS, CDR2 YFSETQ. The CDR3 is made up of 18 amino acids. The germline V and J ends were trimmed by 0 bases and 2 bases, with 20 bases remaining between them. DNA of the CDR3: TGCGCCAGCAGCTTGGTGGGCCTACAGGGACCATTTCAAGAGACCCAGTACTTC. It translates to CASSLVGLQGPFQETQYF.

This sequence joins TRBV2 and TRBJ2-5, with 9 nucleotides matching TRBD2. CDR1 and CDR2 from the germline V gene are SNHLY and FYNNEI. The length of the CDR3 is 15 residues. Trimming removed 3 bases from V and 5 bases from J; junction bases left unmatched: 7. This CDR3 is CASSDWLAGEETQYF. Written as DNA, the CDR3 is TGTGCCAGCAGTGATTGGTTAGCGGGAGAGGAGACCCAGTACTTC.